This T cell receptor (beta chain) is from a study of cytomegalovirus exposure and HLA in healthy donors. Study-wide context: Genotyping of 300 to 450 donors showed that roughly 83% belonged to the Caucasian-associated ancestry cluster. Overall study results and limits: Researchers left out some V segments, among them TRBV6-2 and TRBV6-3, as indistinguishable. Across donors, sequencing depth was assumed by presence/absence analyses to be roughly uniform. Likely technical artifact: a cluster of highly shared sequence variants.

This CDR3 has 16 residues. Germline-derived CDR1 and CDR2 are MDHEN and SYDVKM. V lost 2 bases to trimming and J lost 5 bases; unmatched junction nucleotides: 8. The PCR employed 60 Vbeta primers together with 13 Jbeta primers. The assay was immunoSEQ multiplex PCR, and TCRdb's table has in-frame clones only and misses some. Of 100,000 to 150,000 clones listed, more than 65% were seen once; the top ten hold roughly 13%. A word on this clone: No antigen is known for it.

The receptor was derived from a woman in her forties in good health and CMV-seropositive. Sequencing was performed on PBMCs. The chain carries TRBV28 and TRBJ2-1; 8 bases are a match to TRBD1. The CDR3 region is CASSLTGTGIDNEQFF. The CDR3 DNA follows: TGTGCCAGCAGTTTAACCGGGACAGGCATAGACAATGAGCAGTTCTTC.